Shown below are 27 T cell receptor beta chains from a single sample sequenced in a study of response to subunit inactivated influenza vaccine. Each CDR3 protein is one row after TCRdb ran MiXCR on the RT-PCR reads. The sample has about 620,000 distinct CDR3 sequences; roughly 12% are singletons. Sequencing used PBMCs from blood, obtained on the day of vaccination. These receptors all come from a man aged 45-65 years who received an inactivated influenza vaccine.

The V and J genes are TRBV4-2 and TRBJ1-2, with 11 nucleotides matching TRBD1. Germline trimming cut 4 bases from V and 0 bases from J; bases unmatched to any gene: 7. The germline V gene has CDR1 LGHNA and CDR2 YNFKEQ. The CDR3 has 17 residues. In DNA, the CDR3 is TGTGCCAGCAGCCTAGGGACAGGGGGTGATTCTAACTATGGCTACACCTTC. It specifies CASSLGTGGDSNYGYTF.

Only a few counts were recorded for this clonotype. The V gene is TRBV20-1, the J gene TRBJ2-3; perhaps TRBD2 as D (7 bases). CDR1 is DFQATT, CDR2 SNEGSKA, per germline (reference sequence). The CDR3 loop spans 14 amino acids. Between the trimmed V and J ends, which lost 5 bases and 3 bases, there was a span of 15 bases. CDR3 DNA sequence: TGCAGTGCTGGGGGGGCGCAAAGGACAGATACGCAGTATTTT. Translating gives CSAGGAQRTDTQYF.

The chain is built from TRBV7-2 and TRBJ2-7, with D tentatively TRBD1 or TRBD2 (6 bases each). Trimming stripped 6 bases from V and 4 bases from J, with 19 bases between. The length of the CDR3 is 15 residues. CDR1 is SGHTA and CDR2 is FQGNSA in the germline V gene. The CDR3 reads CASRLTGRGTYEQYF. The CDR3 bases are TGTGCCAGCAGATTGACAGGAAGAGGGACTTACGAGCAGTACTTC.

Many counts were recorded for this clonotype. The chain links TRBV5-1 to TRBJ2-1; 8 positions match TRBD2. CDR1 and CDR2 (germline): SGHRS, YFSETQ. This CDR3 comprises 15 residues. V lost 3 bases and J lost 8; bases outside the gene matches: 10. The CDR3 region is CASSSSTGLAYEQFF. The CDR3 DNA is TGCGCCAGCAGCTCAAGTACCGGACTAGCCTATGAGCAGTTCTTC. Drawing the rest from reference TRBV5-1 and TRBJ2-1, the complete variable domain is KAGVTQTPRYLIKTRGQQVTLSCSPISGHRSVSWYQQTPGQGLQFLFEYFSETQRNKGNFPGRFSGRQFSNSRSEMNVSTLELGDSALYLCASSSSTGLAYEQFFGPGTRLTVL.

J is TRBJ2-2 and V is TRBV5-1, with TRBD2 identical over 13 bases. The V gene's germline CDR1 is SGHRS and CDR2 YFSETQ. The CDR3 spans 19 residues. The J segment lost 0 bases and the V segment lost 4 bases, leaving 9 bases of the junction unmatched. CDR3 in DNA: TGCGCCAGCAGCCGACGGACTAGCGGGAGAGGGTCGAACACCGGGGAGCTGTTTTTT. It is translated as CASSRRTSGRGSNTGELFF.

The CDR3 loop is CASSTGTAYNEQFF. In DNA, the CDR3 is TGCGCCAGCAGTACCGGGACTGCCTACAATGAGCAGTTCTTC. This chain connects TRBV5-1 to TRBJ2-1; TRBD2 is a possible D gene (6 bases). Deletions cut 5 bases from V and 2 bases from J, with 11 bases between. Germline values: CDR1 SGHRS, CDR2 YFSETQ. This CDR3 comprises 14 residues.

This chain links TRBV27 with TRBJ2-1, with 10 bases lining up with TRBD1. In germline, CDR1 is MNHEY, CDR2 SMNVEV (reference sequence). The CDR3 has 15 residues. J was trimmed by 5 bases and V by 6 bases; bases with no gene match: 7. In nucleotides, the CDR3 is TGTGCCAGCAGGGCGGGACAGGGGAGAAACAATGAGCAGTTCTTC. Translated, it gives CASRAGQGRNNEQFF.

This clonotype occurred a few times. This chain joins TRBV7-2 and TRBJ1-5, with D hard to call. Germline CDR1 is SGHTA and CDR2 is FQGNSA. The CDR3 loop spans 15 amino acids. V lost 0 bases to trimming and J lost 7 bases, with 13 bases between them. Written as DNA, the CDR3 is TGTGCCAGCAGCTTAGCGGGATTAAGGGAGCAGCCCCAGCATTTT. Protein product: CASSLAGLREQPQHF.

This chain joins TRBV12-3 or TRBV12-4 and TRBJ1-3, with no clear D. Trimming cost V 3 bases and J 0 bases, with 3 bases left between them. This CDR3 contains 13 residues. CDR3 residues: CASSFASGNTIYF. The CDR3 DNA is TGTGCCAGCAGTTTTGCCTCTGGAAACACCATATATTTT.

This rearrangement joins TRBV20-1 to TRBJ2-1; 14 bases align to TRBD2. Germline CDR1 and CDR2: DFQATT and SNEGSKA (reference sequence). CDR3 size: 16 residues. V was pared by 3 bases and J by 9 bases, with 10 bases of the junction left unmatched. DNA for the CDR3: TGCAGTGCTAGGGAACCGGGACTAGCGGGAGCCGGTGAGCAGTTCTTC. Protein: CSAREPGLAGAGEQFF.

The genes are TRBV30 and TRBJ2-3, with a tentative D call TRBD1 (6 bases). V shed 0 bases and J shed 7 bases, with 8 bases lying between them. CDR1 and CDR2 (germline): GTSNPN, SVGIG (reference sequence). The CDR3 loop spans 12 amino acids. As DNA, the CDR3 is TGTGCCTGGAGTGTACAGGGAAATACGCAGTATTTT. Encoded protein: CAWSVQGNTQYF.

V is TRBV4-2 and J is TRBJ1-5; D is ambiguous. The V end lost 0 bases, the J end lost 2 bases, and 11 bases lay between the germline ends. The CDR3 extends over 16 amino acids. Germline assignment: CDR1 LGHNA and CDR2 YNFKEQ. CDR3 in DNA: TGTGCCAGCAGCCAAGATTCAGCCGGGGGCAATCAGCCCCAGCATTTT. Translation: CASSQDSAGGNQPQHF.

This clonotype was counted only a few times. The chain couples TRBV24-1 to TRBJ2-1; 9 bases map to TRBD1. Germline V gives CDR1 KGHDR, CDR2 SFDVKD. V shed 5 bases, J shed 7 bases, and the junction held 8 bases outside the gene matches. This CDR3 comprises 15 residues. CDR3 residues: CATSAMGQGTNEQFF. The CDR3 nucleotides are TGTGCCACCAGTGCTATGGGACAGGGTACTAATGAGCAGTTCTTC.

In this sample, this clonotype turned up a few times. CDR3 residues: CASSLNAGGYTDTQYF. The DNA for the CDR3 is TGTGCCAGCAGCTTAAACGCGGGAGGGTACACAGATACGCAGTATTTT. The chain has TRBV7-9 and TRBJ2-3, with TRBD2 matching 9 bases. Germline CDR1 and CDR2: SEHNR and FQNEAQ (reference sequence). The CDR3 consists of 16 residues. With V trimmed by 2 bases and J by 2 bases, 5 bases remained unmatched.

The V and J genes are TRBV4-3 and TRBJ2-3; D is uncertain. V was trimmed by 3 bases and J by 4 bases, leaving 11 bases between them. This CDR3 contains 14 residues. The V gene's germline CDR1 is LGHNA and CDR2 YSLEER. The CDR3 nucleotides read TGCGCCAGCAGCCAGTACGCTGCCCCAGATACGCAGTATTTT. This codes for CASSQYAAPDTQYF.

There are a few counts of this clonotype. The V and J genes are TRBV16 and TRBJ2-7; 11 bases fit TRBD2. This CDR3 has 18 amino acids. V was clipped by 0 bases and J by 0 bases; unmatched bases: 7. Germline-derived CDR1 and CDR2 are KGHSY and FQNENV. The DNA for the CDR3 is TGTGCCAGCAGCCAATCCCTAGCGGGAGGCCCCTTCTCCTACGAGCAGTACTTC. This gives the protein CASSQSLAGGPFSYEQYF.

This clonotype was seen ten or more times. The V call is TRBV12-3 or TRBV12-4, the J call TRBJ2-7; D ambiguous. The CDR3 spans 17 residues. The ends were cut back, 5 bases at V and 0 bases at J, with 20 bases in the middle. Here the CDR3 DNA reads TGTGCCAGCAGTCCCGAGAGCCCTTTTGGGCACTCCTACGAGCAGTACTTC. Its protein is CASSPESPFGHSYEQYF.

This clonotype has only a few counts. This sequence joins TRBV20-1 and TRBJ2-2, with D tentatively TRBD1 (6 bases). Germline V gene sequence: CDR1 DFQATT, CDR2 SNEGSKA (reference sequence). The V end lost 2 bases, the J end lost 2 bases, and 12 bases lay between the germline ends. The CDR3 spans 15 residues. The CDR3 sequence is CSARMSRGNTGELFF. DNA for the CDR3: TGCAGTGCTAGAATGTCCAGGGGCAACACCGGGGAGCTGTTTTTT.

This clonotype was counted ten times or more. This chain links TRBV12-3 or TRBV12-4 with TRBJ1-5; D is unresolved. The CDR3 contains 14 residues. V was cut by 3 bases and J by 1 base, with 7 bases left in between. CDR3: CASSLTQSNQPQHF. DNA for the CDR3: TGTGCCAGCAGTTTGACTCAAAGCAATCAGCCCCAGCATTTT.

V gene TRBV4-2 combines with J gene TRBJ2-1; D is possibly TRBD2 (5 bases). Germline CDR1 is LGHNA and CDR2 is YNFKEQ. Trimming shortened V by 0 bases and J by 2 bases, and 14 bases separated the two germline ends. The length of the CDR3 is 17 residues. DNA of the CDR3: TGTGCCAGCAGCCAAGATCTTGGCGGGCAGGCCTACAATGAGCAGTTCTTC. Its protein product is CASSQDLGGQAYNEQFF.

The chain uses TRBV28 and TRBJ2-7; 7 bases map to TRBD1. Germline V CDR1 and CDR2: MDHEN, SYDVKM. The CDR3 is 12 amino acids. With V trimmed by 10 bases and J by 4 bases, 7 bases remained unmatched. The CDR3 here is CATTGEGYEQYF. CDR3 coding DNA: TGTGCCACCACAGGGGAAGGGTACGAGCAGTACTTC.

This clonotype was seen ten or more times. This sequence joins TRBV5-1 and TRBJ2-2; the match to TRBD2 covers 8 bases. Germline trimming cut 0 bases from V and 6 bases from J; bases unmatched to any gene: 4. This CDR3 has 15 amino acids. Germline V lookup: CDR1 SGHRS, CDR2 YFSETQ. CDR3 sequence reads: CASSLARGAAGELFF. The DNA for the CDR3 is TGCGCCAGCAGCTTGGCGCGGGGGGCCGCCGGGGAGCTGTTTTTT.

Many counts were recorded for this clonotype. V gene TRBV9 combines with J gene TRBJ1-1; no clear D. The CDR3 has 13 amino acids. Per the germline V gene, CDR1 is SGDLS and CDR2 is YYNGEE. V shed 3 bases and J shed 0 bases, with 6 bases lying between them. The CDR3 nucleotides are TGTGCCAGCAGCGGACATCTGAACACTGAAGCTTTCTTT. Its protein product is CASSGHLNTEAFF.

The chain is built from TRBV12-3 or TRBV12-4 and TRBJ2-5; D is ambiguous. This CDR3 is built from 12 residues. The V end lost 3 bases, the J end lost 8 bases, and 10 bases lay between the germline ends. CDR3 in amino acids: CASSFPKGTQYF. The CDR3 bases are TGTGCCAGCAGTTTCCCTAAAGGTACCCAGTACTTC.

The J gene is TRBJ2-1, the V gene TRBV6-1, with 12 bases lining up with TRBD1. The germline V gene encodes CDR1 MNHNS and CDR2 SASEGT. The J segment lost 7 bases and the V segment lost 7 bases, leaving 14 bases of the junction unmatched. This CDR3 region has 17 residues. CDR3 bases: TGTGCCAGCATCGAGGGACAGGGGGCGTTAGTTCGGAATGAGCAGTTCTTC. The encoded protein is CASIEGQGALVRNEQFF.

This clonotype was seen many times. The V and J genes are TRBV5-1 and TRBJ2-2; 7 bases match TRBD1. The J segment lost 1 base and the V segment lost 4 bases, leaving 4 bases of the junction unmatched. Germline V gene sequence: CDR1 SGHRS, CDR2 YFSETQ. This CDR3 is built from 15 residues. The CDR3 coding sequence is TGCGCCAGCAGCCGAGACAGGGTGAACACCGGGGAGCTGTTTTTT. This translates into CASSRDRVNTGELFF.

There are a few counts of this clonotype. The chain recombines TRBV30 with TRBJ2-5; D tentatively fits TRBD1 or TRBD2 (5 bases each). The CDR3 loop spans 12 amino acids. CDR1 is GTSNPN and CDR2 is SVGIG in the germline V gene (reference sequence). The ends were cut back, 0 bases at V and 5 bases at J, with 7 bases in the middle. In DNA form, the CDR3 reads TGTGCCTGGAGTGTATGGGGGGAGACCCAGTACTTC. It encodes CAWSVWGETQYF. The variable domain in full, with the rest retrieved from reference TRBV30 and TRBJ2-5, is SQTIHQWPATLVQPVGSPLSLECTVEGTSNPNLYWYRQAAGRGLQLLFYSVGIGQISSEVPQNLSASRPQDRQFILSSKKLLLSDSGFYLCAWSVWGETQYFGPGTRLLVL.